Listed here are 9 T cell receptor beta chains from one sample, sequenced in a study of T cells after yellow fever vaccination. One entry per CDR3 protein, called by TCRdb with MiXCR from the 5' RACE reads. Among approximately 12,000 distinct CDR3 sequences, roughly 4.9% were seen once, and the ten largest hold roughly 50%. The sample in question was PBMCs, either bulk or a sorted T-cell subset (CD4+, CD8+, memory, or dextramer-sorted; not recorded which), obtained 45 days after the yellow fever booster vaccination. These receptors originate from a man aged 30 to 45 who received the YFV17D yellow fever vaccine.

Ten or more counts support this clonotype. The chain carries TRBV12-3 or TRBV12-4 and TRBJ2-7, with 10 bases matching TRBD1. This CDR3 has 15 amino acids. V was clipped by 5 bases and J by 0 bases; unmatched bases: 4. DNA for the CDR3: TGTGCCAGCAGTACGACAGGGGGCTCCTCCTACGAGCAGTACTTC. Protein sequence: CASSTTGGSSYEQYF.

In this sample, this clonotype turned up a few times. The junction shows a germline mismatch at one end, possibly a read error. This chain links TRBV20-1 with TRBJ2-2, with D perhaps TRBD1 or TRBD2 (6 bases each). CDR1 and CDR2 from the germline V gene are DFQATT and SNEGSKA (reference sequence). The CDR3 is made up of 16 amino acids. The CDR3 sequence is CCATQPGGRNTGELFF. The DNA of the CDR3 is TGCTGTGCTACCCAGCCTGGGGGGCGGAACACCGGGGAGCTGTTTTTT.

This clonotype was recorded many times. The chain is built from TRBV5-1 and TRBJ2-2; D perhaps matches TRBD2 (5 bases). Germline CDR1 SGHRS, CDR2 YFSETQ. Trimming removed 3 bases from V and 2 bases from J, with 8 bases in between. This CDR3 contains 14 residues. CDR3 bases: TGCGCCAGCAGCTCCGGGAAAAACACCGGGGAGCTGTTTTTT. The encoded protein is CASSSGKNTGELFF.

This clonotype has ten or more counts. The V gene is TRBV3-1, the J gene TRBJ2-1; 7 nucleotides line up with TRBD2. The CDR3 sequence is 19 residues long. CDR1 and CDR2 (germline): LGHDT, YNNKEL (reference sequence). J was trimmed by 3 bases and V by 0 bases; bases with no gene match: 14. In nucleotides, the CDR3 is TGTGCCAGCAGCCAAGAATTAGTGAGGTGGCTAGCGGACTACAATGAGCAGTTCTTC. Its protein product is CASSQELVRWLADYNEQFF.

This clonotype has ten or more counts. The chain has TRBV7-2 and TRBJ2-7, with 8 bases matching TRBD2. CDR1 and CDR2 (germline): SGHTA, FQGNSA. J lost 2 bases, V lost 2 bases, and 11 bases had no gene match. The CDR3 spans 17 residues. The DNA of the CDR3 is TGTGCCAGCAGCTTACGCGGGAGGCCCACTATGCCCTACGAGCAGTACTTC. Translated: CASSLRGRPTMPYEQYF. Complete variable domain (other parts from reference TRBV7-2 and TRBJ2-7): GAGVSQSPSNKVTEKGKDVELRCDPISGHTALYWYRQSLGQGLEFLIYFQGNSAPDKSGLPSDRFSAERTGGSVSTLTIQRTQQEDSAVYLCASSLRGRPTMPYEQYFGPGTRLTVT.

This clonotype appeared many times. The chain combines TRBV6-2 or TRBV6-3 with TRBJ2-5, with 9 positions matching TRBD1. CDR1 and CDR2 (germline): MNHEY, SVGEGT. The CDR3 length is 13 residues. V shed 7 bases, J shed 5 bases, and the junction held 5 bases outside the gene matches. The CDR3 DNA follows: TGTGCCAGCACCTGGACAGGGGTGGAGACCCAGTACTTC. It translates to CASTWTGVETQYF.

This clonotype was recorded at least ten times. The chain recombines TRBV20-1 with TRBJ2-7; D may be TRBD2 (5 bases). Germline CDR1 is DFQATT and CDR2 is SNEGSKA (reference sequence). This CDR3 spans 13 amino acids. V lost 6 bases to trimming and J lost 3 bases, with 15 bases between them. CDR3 protein: CSAPSGNLYEQYF. The CDR3 DNA reads TGCAGTGCGCCCTCCGGGAACCTCTACGAGCAGTACTTC.

This clonotype was recorded at least ten times. The CDR3 region has the DNA TGTGCCAGCAGTTACGGCGGACAGTACAATGAGCAGTTCTTC. Amino acid sequence: CASSYGGQYNEQFF. The chain is built from TRBV6-5 and TRBJ2-1; a weak D match, TRBD1 (6 bases). The CDR3 extends over 14 amino acids. V was trimmed by 2 bases and J by 4 bases, leaving 9 bases between them. Germline CDR1 and CDR2: MNHEY and SVGAGI.

The sample holds many counts of this clonotype. One junction end does not reproduce the germline sequence, and a read error may be involved. The chain carries TRBV27 and TRBJ2-6, with D possibly matching TRBD1 (6 bases). The CDR3 length is 18 residues. Germline lookup yields CDR1 MNHEY and CDR2 SMNVEV (reference sequence). The CDR3 DNA reads as TGTGCCTGCAGTTCACCGACAGGTCACCACTCTGGGGCCAACGTCCTGACTTTC. Translating gives CACSSPTGHHSGANVLTF.